The 9 T cell receptor beta chains below all came from one sample that was sequenced in a study of T cells in Graves' hyperthyroidism and ophthalmopathy. It was RNA transcripts that yielded the amplified TCR beta CDR3 regions. Initially, a first-round RT-PCR of the TCR CDR3 employed the HTBI primer set. TCRdb redid the calling of the multiplex PCR reads with MiXCR, one entry per CDR3 protein. The sample yields approximately 700,000 distinct CDR3 sequences, about 45% seen once. Sequences were obtained from peripheral blood or thyroid tissue (not recorded which). The receptor set was obtained from an adult man with Graves' disease, either hyperthyroidism or ophthalmopathy (not recorded which).

This clonotype occurred many times. The chain employs TRBV10-2 and TRBJ2-2, with unresolved D. CDR1 is WSHSY, CDR2 SAAADI, per germline. V gave up 6 bases and J gave up 9 bases, with 14 bases separating them. The CDR3 extends over 13 amino acids. The DNA of the CDR3 is TGCGCCAGCAGCTCCGGACCCTCACGGGAGCTGTTTTTT. It specifies CASSSGPSRELFF.

This chain uses TRBV7-8 with TRBJ1-2; no definite D call. The germline CDR1 and CDR2 sequences are SGHVS and FQNEAQ. The ends were cut back, 7 bases at V and 4 bases at J, with 13 bases in the middle. CDR3 length: 13 residues. The CDR3 DNA reads TGTGCCAGCACCCCTAGGGTGACCTATGGCTACACCTTC. This sequence encodes CASTPRVTYGYTF.

The chain uses TRBV5-1 and TRBJ1-1, with D uncertain. The CDR3 length is 15 residues. CDR1 is SGHRS, CDR2 YFSETQ, per germline. Trimming removed 4 bases at V and 1 base at J, with 14 bases between. The CDR3, as DNA: TGCGCCAGCAGCCCTGGGAGGTACGGGAACACTGAAGCTTTCTTT. Protein product: CASSPGRYGNTEAFF.

Ten or more counts support this clonotype. The rearrangement joins TRBV24-1 to TRBJ1-2; 12 bases fit TRBD1. The CDR3 is made up of 15 amino acids. CDR1 is KGHDR, CDR2 SFDVKD, per germline. The ends lost 6 bases at V and 4 bases at J; junction bases unmatched: 5. The CDR3 nucleotides read TGTGCCACCAGTCCGGGACAGGGGGCCGGCTATGGCTACACCTTC. It encodes CATSPGQGAGYGYTF.

This clonotype was recorded once. V is TRBV20-1 and J is TRBJ2-7; 13 nucleotides agree with TRBD2. Unmatched junction bases numbered 7, after V lost 2 bases and J lost 3 bases. This CDR3 comprises 16 residues. Per the germline V gene, CDR1 is DFQATT and CDR2 is SNEGSKA (reference sequence). The chain's CDR3 is CSARRTSGSWGYEQYF. The CDR3 DNA sequence: TGCAGTGCTAGAAGGACTAGCGGGAGTTGGGGCTACGAGCAGTACTTC.

V is TRBV9 and J is TRBJ1-1, with 7 bases matching TRBD1. There are 14 residues in the CDR3. With V trimmed by 3 bases and J by 5 bases, 7 bases remained unmatched. Germline V gene lookup returns CDR1 SGDLS and CDR2 YYNGEE. CDR3 DNA sequence: TGTGCCAGCAGCGGGACAGGCGTAAGAACTGAAGCTTTCTTT. As protein: CASSGTGVRTEAFF.

The V and J genes are TRBV20-1 and TRBJ1-3; D remains ambiguous. The CDR3 has 12 residues. Trimming took 3 bases from V and 0 from J, leaving 3 bases between them. Germline CDR1 is DFQATT and CDR2 is SNEGSKA (reference sequence). The CDR3 region is CSASPSGNTIYF. The CDR3 DNA sequence: TGCAGTGCTAGCCCCTCTGGAAACACCATATATTTT.

This clonotype showed up just a few times. The chain recombines TRBV12-3 or TRBV12-4 with TRBJ1-1, with TRBD1 identical over 7 bases. Losses at the gene ends were 5 bases for V and 13 bases for J; bases not matched to a gene: 19. The CDR3 totals 15 residues. The CDR3 DNA reads TGTGCCAGCAGTGAACGCGAACGAGGGGGCGTTACTGGTTTCTTT. Its protein product is CASSERERGGVTGFF.

The chain carries TRBV20-1 and TRBJ2-2; D perhaps matches TRBD2 (6 bases). CDR1 is DFQATT, CDR2 SNEGSKA, per germline (reference sequence). V lost 0 bases to trimming and J lost 7 bases, with 12 bases between them. The CDR3 spans 14 residues. CDR3: CSAREPGVGGELFF. Written as DNA, the CDR3 is TGCAGTGCTAGAGAGCCGGGAGTTGGCGGGGAGCTGTTTTTT.